This TCR beta chain was recovered during a study of CD8 T cells in ankylosing spondylitis. The study's findings and limits: Roughly eight highly homologous variants made up a TCR beta motif that seemed to typify ankylosing spondylitis blood.

This clonotype has just a few counts. Its specificity is unknown. One junction end disagrees with the germline gene, perhaps due to a read error. MiXCR was run by TCRdb on the 5' RACE reads, yielding one entry per CDR3 protein. The sample has some 700,000 distinct CDR3 sequences; around 20% are singletons. The TCR originated in a male donor with ankylosing spondylitis. Material: blood, either unsorted or a sorted T cell fraction (not recorded which).

CDR3: CASCLTDYEQYF. DNA for the CDR3: TGTGCCAGCTGTTTGACAGACTACGAGCAGTACTTC. The chain employs TRBV28 and TRBJ2-7; a weak D match, TRBD1 (5 bases). The germline V gene has CDR1 MDHEN and CDR2 SYDVKM. The CDR3 runs to 12 residues.